The 29 T cell receptor beta chains reported below all come from one sample, sequenced in a study of blood T cell repertoires in COVID-19. Here immunoSEQ multiplex PCR was the method, and the copy in TCRdb shows in-frame clones only, minus some. This table has about 120,000 clones, 85% appearing once. Sequenced material: peripheral blood. The receptors stem from a human donor in a cohort sampled during active COVID-19.

This chain links TRBV6-2 or TRBV6-3 with TRBJ1-2; D remains ambiguous. The CDR3 loop spans 11 amino acids. Germline CDR1 is MNHEY and CDR2 is SVGEGT. V was trimmed by 5 bases and J by 1 base, leaving 2 bases between them. As DNA, the CDR3 is TGTGCCAGCAGTCTTAACTATGGCTACACCTTC. Translated, it gives CASSLNYGYTF.

The CDR3 protein is CASSLVAGINQPQHF. CDR3 DNA sequence: TGTGCCAGCAGCTTAGTGGCCGGGATCAATCAGCCCCAGCATTTT. The chain employs TRBV7-2 and TRBJ1-5; no firm D call. Germline V gene data show CDR1 as SGHTA and CDR2 as FQGNSA. With 1 base removed from V and 3 bases from J, the gap between germline ends came to 10 bases. CDR3 size: 15 residues.

In this sample, this clone turned up once. This chain links TRBV5-8 with TRBJ1-3, with no clear D. The germline CDR1 and CDR2 sequences are SGHTS and YDEGEE. This CDR3 comprises 13 residues. V was shortened by 4 bases and J by 2 bases, with 7 bases between the two germline ends. This CDR3 is CASSLTPGNTIYF. CDR3 DNA sequence: TGTGCCAGCAGCCTTACTCCTGGAAACACCATATATTTT.

The J gene is TRBJ1-2, the V gene TRBV6-1, with 7 bases that match TRBD1. The CDR3 is 16 residues long. The V gene's germline CDR1 is MNHNS and CDR2 SASEGT. Trimming removed 3 bases from V and 4 bases from J; junction bases left unmatched: 11. CDR3 in amino acids: CASSEGPQGTGYGYTF. DNA for the CDR3: TGTGCCAGCAGTGAGGGACCACAGGGGACGGGCTATGGCTACACCTTC.

The chain links TRBV11-3 to TRBJ2-1; D is perhaps TRBD1 (5 bases). There are 15 residues in the CDR3. CDR1 SGHNT and CDR2 YENEEA come from the germline V gene. Deletions cut 2 bases from V and 5 bases from J, with 13 bases between. The CDR3: CASSLQGGWNNEQFF. The CDR3 DNA reads as TGTGCCAGCAGCTTACAGGGTGGCTGGAACAATGAGCAGTTCTTC.

Only a few counts were recorded for this clone. The chain has TRBV7-8 and TRBJ2-5; a weak D match, TRBD1 (5 bases). Germline V gives CDR1 SGHVS, CDR2 FQNEAQ. The ends were cut back, 5 bases at V and 4 bases at J, with 11 bases in the middle. CDR3 length: 13 residues. The chain's CDR3 is CASSGRVRETQYF. The DNA of the CDR3 is TGTGCCAGCAGCGGCAGGGTTAGAGAGACCCAGTACTTC.

This clone was seen a single time. CDR3 loop: CASSSDRGFNEQFF. CDR3 DNA sequence: TGTGCCAGCAGCTCAGACAGGGGGTTTAATGAGCAGTTCTTC. The chain links TRBV7-9 to TRBJ2-1; 9 bases map to TRBD1. The CDR3 has 14 residues. In germline, CDR1 is SEHNR, CDR2 FQNEAQ (reference sequence). V lost 4 bases and J lost 7; bases outside the gene matches: 5.

This chain connects TRBV5-4 to TRBJ1-2; 11 bases map to TRBD1. V dropped 1 base and J dropped 3; count of bases not matched to a gene: 8. Germline CDR1 is SGHNT and CDR2 is YYREEE (reference sequence). The CDR3 runs to 17 residues. The CDR3: CASSLSDGTGGYYGYTF. The CDR3 DNA follows: TGTGCCAGCAGCTTGTCGGACGGGACAGGGGGTTACTATGGCTACACCTTC.

The chain links TRBV6-6 to TRBJ1-2; TRBD1 aligns across 7 bases. The CDR3 is 14 amino acids. V shed 5 bases and J 8 bases; nucleotides not matched to a gene: 11. Germline V gives CDR1 MNHNY, CDR2 SVGAGI (reference sequence). The CDR3 DNA is TGTGCCAGCAGTCCATCCGAGGGGGCCGGAGGCTACACCTTC. Its protein product is CASSPSEGAGGYTF.

This clone was observed a handful of times. The chain recombines TRBV2 with TRBJ2-7, with 8 bases aligning to TRBD1. The V and J ends lost 2 bases and 4 bases, in that order; junction bases with no gene match: 4. There are 14 residues in the CDR3. Germline CDR1 SNHLY, CDR2 FYNNEI. As DNA, the CDR3 is TGTGCCAGCAGTGAACAGGGGGCAAAATACGAGCAGTACTTC. Protein: CASSEQGAKYEQYF.

The CDR3 spells CASRQTGWTEAFF. The CDR3 DNA reads TGTGCCAGCAGACAAACAGGGTGGACTGAAGCTTTCTTT. The chain uses TRBV6-5 and TRBJ1-1, with D possibly matching TRBD1 (6 bases). With 6 bases removed from V and 5 bases from J, the gap between germline ends came to 13 bases. Germline lookup yields CDR1 MNHEY and CDR2 SVGAGI. This CDR3 region has 13 residues.

This clone was recorded a few times. V is TRBV19 and J is TRBJ1-5; 9 nucleotides align to TRBD1. CDR3 length: 13 amino acids. V dropped 7 bases and J dropped 5; count of bases not matched to a gene: 3. Germline lookup yields CDR1 LNHDA and CDR2 SQIVND (reference sequence). CDR3 sequence reads: CASMGTGHQPQHF. The CDR3 DNA sequence: TGTGCCAGTATGGGGACAGGGCATCAGCCCCAGCATTTT.

The chain is built from TRBV5-4 and TRBJ1-2; TRBD1 might be the D (5 bases). Looked up from germline, CDR1 is SGHNT and CDR2 is YYREEE (reference sequence). This CDR3 contains 15 residues. The V and J ends lost 0 bases and 1 base respectively, with 10 bases between them. CDR3 protein: CASSLAGGGNYGYTF. CDR3 nucleotide sequence: TGTGCCAGCAGCTTGGCCGGGGGGGGTAACTATGGCTACACCTTC. The full variable domain, completed using reference TRBV5-4 and TRBJ1-2, is ETGVTQSPTHLIKTRGQQVTLRCSSQSGHNTVSWYQQALGQGPQFIFQYYREEENGRGNFPPRFSGLQFPNYSSELNVNALELDDSALYLCASSLAGGGNYGYTFGSGTRLTVV.

The CDR3: CASSVQNTGELFF. Here the CDR3 DNA reads TGTGCCAGCAGCGTCCAGAACACCGGGGAGCTGTTTTTT. V gene TRBV9 combines with J gene TRBJ2-2; D ambiguous. CDR3 size: 13 residues. CDR1 and CDR2 from the germline V gene are SGDLS and YYNGEE. V gave up 2 bases and J gave up 1 base, with 3 bases separating them.

The rearrangement uses TRBV7-8 and TRBJ2-2, with TRBD2 matching over 10 bases. Germline CDR1 is SGHVS and CDR2 is FQNEAQ. CDR3 length equals 16 residues. V lost 5 bases and J lost 2; bases outside the gene matches: 5. CDR3 nucleotides: TGTGCCAGCAGCCTACGGACTAGCGGTAACACCGGGGAGCTGTTTTTT. Protein product: CASSLRTSGNTGELFF.

The chain joins TRBV11-3 to TRBJ2-1, with 10 bases that match TRBD2. V shed 4 bases, J shed 7 bases, and the junction held 7 bases outside the gene matches. Germline V gene lookup returns CDR1 SGHNT and CDR2 YENEEA. There are 15 residues in the CDR3. The CDR3 DNA is TGTGCCAGCAGCTCGCTAGCGGGGGATTATAATGAGCAGTTCTTC. Translating gives CASSSLAGDYNEQFF.

The chain is built from TRBV18 and TRBJ1-5, with D tentatively TRBD1 (5 bases). CDR1 and CDR2 (germline): KGHSH, LQKENI. Trimming took off 5 bases at V and 1 base at J, with 12 bases between the two ends. This CDR3 has 15 residues. In DNA, the CDR3 is TGTGCCAGCTCAGATCTCCGGGGGAGCAATCAGCCCCAGCATTTT. It translates to CASSDLRGSNQPQHF.

The CDR3 sequence is CASSQPGGRLVEQYF. The CDR3 bases are TGTGCCAGCAGCCAACCGGGGGGTCGGCTGGTCGAGCAGTACTTC. This chain connects TRBV3-1 (or the pseudogene TRBV3-2) to TRBJ2-7, with 7 bases that match TRBD2. Germline V gene lookup returns CDR1 LGHDT and CDR2 YNNKEL (reference sequence). V shed 2 bases and J 6 bases; nucleotides not matched to a gene: 10. CDR3 length: 15 amino acids.

The rearrangement links TRBV7-8 to TRBJ2-7; TRBD1 matches 9 bases. Germline CDR1 and CDR2: SGHVS and FQNEAQ. V shed 4 bases, J shed 6 bases, and the junction held 7 bases outside the gene matches. This CDR3 contains 14 residues. The CDR3 spells CASSSGTGPSEQYF. CDR3 DNA sequence: TGTGCCAGCAGCTCCGGGACAGGGCCCTCCGAGCAGTACTTC.

The chain combines TRBV7-6 with TRBJ1-6; no definite D call. Germline V gene data show CDR1 as SGHVS and CDR2 as FNYEAQ. The V and J ends lost 4 bases and 2 bases respectively, with 15 bases between them. The CDR3 loop spans 17 amino acids. The CDR3 DNA is TGTGCCAGCAGCTCGACAACCGGGATTCCCTATAATTCACCCCTCCACTTT. Amino acids: CASSSTTGIPYNSPLHF.

CDR3 protein: CASSKTGRSEKLFF. CDR3 nucleotide sequence: TGTGCCAGCAGTAAGACAGGGAGGAGTGAAAAACTGTTTTTT. The chain recombines TRBV6-5 with TRBJ1-4; 7 bases line up with TRBD1. Germline loops: CDR1 MNHEY, CDR2 SVGAGI. V gave up 5 bases and J gave up 7 bases; unmatched junction bases: 7. The CDR3 runs 14 residues.

This chain links TRBV23-1 with TRBJ2-7; D may be TRBD1 (5 bases). TRBV23-1 is an open reading frame, and its role is uncertain. This CDR3 contains 14 residues. Trimming cost V 2 bases and J 2 bases, with 10 bases left between them. Written as DNA, the CDR3 is TGCGCCAGCAGTCAAATCGACAGAACCTACGAGCAGTACTTC. Its translation: CASSQIDRTYEQYF.

This clone was detected only once. The V and J genes are TRBV27 and TRBJ2-7, with 7 nucleotides matching TRBD2. Losses at the gene ends were 6 bases for V and 1 base for J; bases not matched to a gene: 9. The CDR3 totals 15 residues. Germline values: CDR1 MNHEY, CDR2 SMNVEV (reference sequence). Here the CDR3 DNA reads TGTGCCAGCAGGCCCGCCGGCGGGAGTTCCTACGAGCAGTACTTC. It codes for CASRPAGGSSYEQYF.

V usage is TRBV7-6 and J usage is TRBJ1-5, with unresolved D. Germline-derived CDR1 and CDR2 are SGHVS and FNYEAQ. CDR3 length: 13 amino acids. Trimming stripped 1 base from V and 5 bases from J, with 6 bases between. The CDR3 here is CASSLEAYQPQHF. The CDR3 DNA follows: TGTGCCAGCAGCTTAGAAGCCTATCAGCCCCAGCATTTT.

The chain employs TRBV19 and TRBJ2-1; D is perhaps TRBD1 (5 bases). In germline, CDR1 is LNHDA, CDR2 SQIVND (reference sequence). V was trimmed by 4 bases and J by 8 bases, leaving 12 bases between them. The CDR3 spans 13 residues. CDR3 nucleotide sequence: TGTGCCAGTAGTAGACAGCCTTGGGATGAGCAGTTCTTC. This gives the protein CASSRQPWDEQFF. Full variable domain (missing parts from reference TRBV19 and TRBJ2-1): DGGITQSPKYLFRKEGQNVTLSCEQNLNHDAMYWYRQDPGQGLRLIYYSQIVNDFQKGDIAEGYSVSREKKESFPLTVTSAQKNPTAFYLCASSRQPWDEQFFGPGTRLTVL.

The chain employs TRBV7-9 and TRBJ1-2; D unclear. V was trimmed by 0 bases and J by 2 bases, leaving 4 bases between them. The CDR3 has 13 residues. Germline CDR1 is SEHNR and CDR2 is FQNEAQ (reference sequence). The CDR3 coding sequence is TGTGCCAGCAGCTTAGCGGCAAACTATGGCTACACCTTC. It translates to CASSLAANYGYTF.

The rearrangement joins TRBV27 to TRBJ2-7; 9 nucleotides match TRBD1. CDR3 size: 14 residues. Unmatched junction bases numbered 5, after V lost 5 bases and J lost 3 bases. The germline CDR1 and CDR2 sequences are MNHEY and SMNVEV (reference sequence). The CDR3: CASSNPGQGYEQYF. The CDR3 DNA sequence: TGTGCCAGCAGTAACCCGGGACAGGGCTACGAGCAGTACTTC.

The chain joins TRBV27 to TRBJ2-7; TRBD1 aligns across 7 bases. V lost 0 bases, J lost 0 bases, and 5 bases stayed unmatched. Germline assignment: CDR1 MNHEY and CDR2 SMNVEV (reference sequence). The CDR3 has 16 amino acids. The DNA of the CDR3 is TGTGCCAGCAGTTTATCATTCACAGGGGCCTCCTACGAGCAGTACTTC. This sequence encodes CASSLSFTGASYEQYF.

The chain recombines TRBV28 with TRBJ1-2, with a tentative D call TRBD1 (6 bases). The germline V and J ends were trimmed by 5 bases and 3 bases, with 16 bases remaining between them. There are 15 residues in the CDR3. Germline V gene data show CDR1 as MDHEN and CDR2 as SYDVKM. Here the CDR3 DNA reads TGTGCCAGCAGTATCCCCGGGACATCGCACTATGGCTACACCTTC. Encoded protein: CASSIPGTSHYGYTF.